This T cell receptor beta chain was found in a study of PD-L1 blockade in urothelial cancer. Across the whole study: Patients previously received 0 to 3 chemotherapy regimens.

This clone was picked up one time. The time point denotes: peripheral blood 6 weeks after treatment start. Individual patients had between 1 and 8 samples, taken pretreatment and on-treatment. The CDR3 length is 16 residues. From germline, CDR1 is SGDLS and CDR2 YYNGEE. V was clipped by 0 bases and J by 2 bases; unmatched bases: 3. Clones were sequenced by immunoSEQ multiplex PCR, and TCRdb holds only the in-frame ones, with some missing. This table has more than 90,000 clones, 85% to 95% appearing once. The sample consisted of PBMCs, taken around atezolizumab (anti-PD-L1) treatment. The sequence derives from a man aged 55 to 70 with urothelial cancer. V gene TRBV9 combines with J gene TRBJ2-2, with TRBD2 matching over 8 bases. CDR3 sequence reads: CASSVGAGGNTGELFF. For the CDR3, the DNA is TGTGCCAGCAGCGTAGGTGCGGGGGGTAACACCGGGGAGCTGTTTTTT. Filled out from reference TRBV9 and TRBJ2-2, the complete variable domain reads DSGVTQTPKHLITATGQRVTLRCSPRSGDLSVYWYQQSLDQGLQFLIQYYNGEERAKGNILERFSAQQFPDLHSELNLSSLELGDSALYFCASSVGAGGNTGELFFGEGSRLTVL.